This T cell receptor (beta chain) was identified in a study of blood T cell repertoires in COVID-19. The V end was cut by 1 base, the J end by 6 bases, with 9 bases between. Germline V gives CDR1 KGHDR, CDR2 SFDVKD. The CDR3 runs to 13 residues. The assay was immunoSEQ multiplex PCR, and TCRdb's table has in-frame clones only and misses some. The table has 180,000 or so clones, 86% seen once. Sequencing was done on a sample of peripheral blood. This TCR came from a man aged 18 to 35 with acute or convalescent COVID-19. The chain has TRBV24-1 and TRBJ2-7, with TRBD1 as a possible D gene (5 bases). The CDR3 DNA reads as TGTGCCACCAGTGATTTCCAGGGCAGCGAGCAGTACTTC. This gives the protein CATSDFQGSEQYF.